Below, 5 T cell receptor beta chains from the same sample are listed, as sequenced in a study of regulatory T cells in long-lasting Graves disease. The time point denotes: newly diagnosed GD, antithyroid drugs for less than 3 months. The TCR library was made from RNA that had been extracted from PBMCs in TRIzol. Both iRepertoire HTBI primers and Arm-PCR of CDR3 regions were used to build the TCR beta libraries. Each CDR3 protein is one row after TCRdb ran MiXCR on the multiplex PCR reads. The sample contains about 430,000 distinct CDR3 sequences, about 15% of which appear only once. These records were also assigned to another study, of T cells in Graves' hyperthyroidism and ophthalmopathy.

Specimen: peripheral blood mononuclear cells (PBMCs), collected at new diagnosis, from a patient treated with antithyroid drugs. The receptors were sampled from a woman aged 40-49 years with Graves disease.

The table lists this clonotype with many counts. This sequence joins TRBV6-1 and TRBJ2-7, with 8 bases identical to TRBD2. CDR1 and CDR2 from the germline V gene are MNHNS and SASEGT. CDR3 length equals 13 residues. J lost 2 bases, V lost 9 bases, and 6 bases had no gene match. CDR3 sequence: CASRREGPYEQYF. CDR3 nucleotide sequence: TGTGCCAGTAGACGGGAGGGCCCCTACGAGCAGTACTTC.

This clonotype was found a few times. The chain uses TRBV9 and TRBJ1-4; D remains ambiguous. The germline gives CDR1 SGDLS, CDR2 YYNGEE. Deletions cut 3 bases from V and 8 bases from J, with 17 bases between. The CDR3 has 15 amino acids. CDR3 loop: CASSAAPWGKEKLFF. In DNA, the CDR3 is TGTGCCAGCAGCGCCGCGCCCTGGGGAAAGGAAAAACTGTTTTTT.

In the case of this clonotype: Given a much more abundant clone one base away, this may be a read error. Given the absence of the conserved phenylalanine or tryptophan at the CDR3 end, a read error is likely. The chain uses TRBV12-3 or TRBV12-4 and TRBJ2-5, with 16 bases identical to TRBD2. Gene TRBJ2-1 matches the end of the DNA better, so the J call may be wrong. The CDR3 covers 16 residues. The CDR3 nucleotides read TGTGCCAGCAGTTCCGGGACTAGCGGGAGGGGGAATGAGCAGTTCCTC. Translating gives CASSSGTSGRGNEQFL.

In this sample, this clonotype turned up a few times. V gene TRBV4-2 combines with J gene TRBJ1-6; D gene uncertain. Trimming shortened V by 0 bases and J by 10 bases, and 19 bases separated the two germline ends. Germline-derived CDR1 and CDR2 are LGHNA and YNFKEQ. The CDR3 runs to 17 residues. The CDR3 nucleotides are TGTGCCAGCAGCCAAGAACTCCCAAGGGCGTCCGGGTCACCCCTCCACTTT. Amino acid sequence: CASSQELPRASGSPLHF.

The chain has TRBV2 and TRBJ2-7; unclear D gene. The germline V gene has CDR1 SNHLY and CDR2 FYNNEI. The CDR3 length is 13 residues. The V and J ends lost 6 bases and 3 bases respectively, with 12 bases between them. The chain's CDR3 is CASRATLLYEQYF. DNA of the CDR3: TGTGCCAGCAGGGCGACCCTCCTCTACGAGCAGTACTTC.